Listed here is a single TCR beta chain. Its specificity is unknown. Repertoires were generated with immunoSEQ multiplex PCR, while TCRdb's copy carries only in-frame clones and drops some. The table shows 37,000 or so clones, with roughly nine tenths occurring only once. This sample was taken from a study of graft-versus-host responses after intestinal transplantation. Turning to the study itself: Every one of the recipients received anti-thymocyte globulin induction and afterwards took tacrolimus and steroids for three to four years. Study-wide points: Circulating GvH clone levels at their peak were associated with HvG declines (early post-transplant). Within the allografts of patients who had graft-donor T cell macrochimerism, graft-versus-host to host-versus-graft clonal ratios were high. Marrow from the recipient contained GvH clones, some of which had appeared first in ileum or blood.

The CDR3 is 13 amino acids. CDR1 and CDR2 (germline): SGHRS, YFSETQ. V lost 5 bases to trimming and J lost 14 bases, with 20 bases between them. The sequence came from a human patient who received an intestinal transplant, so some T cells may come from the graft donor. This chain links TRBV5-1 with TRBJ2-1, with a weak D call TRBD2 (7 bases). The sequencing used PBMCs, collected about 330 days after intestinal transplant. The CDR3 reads CASSYTGGALEFF. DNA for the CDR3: TGCGCCAGCAGTTATACGGGGGGCGCTTTGGAGTTCTTC.